This is a list of T cell receptor beta chains from one sample in a study of cytomegalovirus exposure and HLA in healthy donors. Sequenced by immunoSEQ multiplex PCR; TCRdb stores in-frame clones only, minus some. The sample lists more than 90,000 clones, roughly 80% seen once, with around 0.76% in the top ten. Sample: PBMCs. The receptors shown here come from a woman aged 55 to 70 in good health and CMV-seronegative. CDR3s include the opening cysteine and the closing phenylalanine or tryptophan. The order of the fields is CDR3 protein, CDR3 DNA, J gene, D gene, V gene, clone size. A D gene is named only where the DNA matches it firmly. Clone size appears in some rows only: once, few, many, or a class for an expanded clone.

CASSPGRDTGYTF TGTGCCAGTAGTCCTGGCCGGGACACCGGCTACACCTTC TRBJ1-2 . TRBV19 .
CAISGSGGNEQFF TGTGCCATCAGCGGGAGCGGGGGCAATGAGCAGTTCTTC TRBJ2-1 TRBD2 TRBV10-3 .
CAWSLRTDNTEAFF TGTGCCTGGAGTCTACGGACAGATAACACTGAAGCTTTCTTT TRBJ1-1 . TRBV30 .
CASSSTGGKGYGYTF TGTGCCAGCAGCTCGACAGGGGGCAAAGGGTATGGCTACACCTTC TRBJ1-2 TRBD1 TRBV7-2 .
CASSLELARETQYF TGTGCCAGCAGCCTAGAGTTAGCGAGGGAGACCCAGTACTTC TRBJ2-5 . TRBV14 .
CASRPRDASNQPQHF TGTGCCAGTAGGCCGCGGGACGCCAGCAATCAGCCCCAGCATTTT TRBJ1-5 . TRBV19 .
CASSSQGQPNTEAFF TGTGCCAGCAGTTCCCAAGGACAGCCAAACACTGAAGCTTTCTTT TRBJ1-1 . TRBV6-5 .
CASSGGEEKKLFF TGTGCCAGCAGCGGTGGGGAGGAGAAAAAACTGTTTTTT TRBJ1-4 . TRBV9 once
CASSPGSGNQPQHF TGCGCCAGCAGCCCCGGTAGCGGCAATCAGCCCCAGCATTTT TRBJ1-5 . TRBV5-1 few
CASSLVGTNQPQHF TGTGCCAGCAGCTTAGTGGGGACTAATCAGCCCCAGCATTTT TRBJ1-5 . TRBV7-9 once
CAISGTSGGARSQYF TGTGCCATCAGCGGGACTAGCGGGGGGGCGAGATCGCAGTATTTT TRBJ2-3 TRBD2 TRBV10-3 few
CASSYRDPQETQYF TGTGCCAGCAGTTACCGGGATCCGCAAGAGACCCAGTACTTC TRBJ2-5 . TRBV6-6 .
CASSFSSYGYTF TGTGCCAGCAGCTTTTCCAGCTATGGCTACACCTTC TRBJ1-2 . TRBV7-2 .
CASSLPTLAGSSYEQYF TGTGCCAGCAGTTTGCCAACCCTAGCGGGAAGCTCCTACGAGCAGTACTTC TRBJ2-7 TRBD2 TRBV28 .
CASRPGLAGPDTQYF TGTGCCAGCAGACCGGGACTAGCGGGCCCAGATACGCAGTATTTT TRBJ2-3 TRBD2 TRBV27 few
CASSEGGGNTGELFF TGCGCCAGCAGTGAAGGCGGGGGGAACACCGGGGAGCTGTTTTTT TRBJ2-2 TRBD2 TRBV10-2 .
CASSRQEGGHQPQHF TGTGCCAGTTCCCGACAGGAGGGGGGGCATCAGCCCCAGCATTTT TRBJ1-5 . TRBV6-1 few
CASNPYGLAGVNTDTQYF TGTGCCAGCAACCCCTACGGACTAGCGGGAGTAAACACAGATACGCAGTATTTT TRBJ2-3 TRBD2 TRBV9 .
CASSLGTIPTEQYF TGTGCCAGTAGCCTAGGGACTATACCGACCGAGCAGTACTTC TRBJ2-7 TRBD2 TRBV19 .